This T cell receptor beta chain was identified during a study of blood T cell repertoires in COVID-19. The cohort comprised adults aged 18 to 89 years residing in about two dozen US areas. Trimming at V came to 7 bases and at J to 8 bases, leaving 8 bases not matched to a gene. Germline CDR1 MNHEY, CDR2 SVGAGI. CDR3 length equals 15 residues. Assay used: immunoSEQ multiplex PCR; TCRdb lists only in-frame clones, some missing. The top ten clones hold around 3.6% of a sample with roughly 170,000 clones, about 86% of them seen once. The chain combines TRBV6-5 with TRBJ2-1; TRBD2 agrees at 13 bases. Material for sequencing was PBMCs or T cells enriched from blood (not recorded which). The sequence was obtained from a woman aged 45-59 years in a cohort exposed to, infected with or recovered from COVID-19 (not recorded which). CDR3 sequence (DNA): TGTGCCAGCACCGAAGGACTAGCGGGGGTCTATGAGCAGTTCTTC. Its translation: CASTEGLAGVYEQFF.